This is a list of T cell receptor beta chains from one sample in a study of blood T cells in healthy people across ages. TCRdb redid the calling of the 5' RACE reads with MiXCR, one entry per CDR3 protein. The sample has around 750,000 distinct CDR3 sequences, about 55% seen once. The specimen was blood. The receptors were gathered from a man older than 75 in good health. The CDR3 runs from the conserved cysteine through the conserved F or W. The order of the fields is V gene, clone size, J gene, D gene, CDR3 protein, CDR3 DNA. D genes are given only for firm matches. Size tells how often a clone was seen (once, few, many) or the class of an expanded clone, and some rows leave it out.

>TRBV29-1|.|TRBJ2-3|.
CSVGHGGPGDTQYF
TGCAGCGTTGGACACGGGGGGCCGGGAGATACGCAGTATTTT
>TRBV7-6|.|TRBJ2-7|TRBD2
CASSLGSPAGGPYEQYF
TGTGCCAGCAGCTTAGGGTCTCCAGCGGGAGGGCCCTACGAGCAGTACTTC
>TRBV7-3|few|TRBJ2-7|TRBD1
CASSLTSGTGSYEQYF
TGTGCCAGCAGCTTGACGTCCGGGACAGGGTCCTACGAGCAGTACTTC
>TRBV15|.|TRBJ2-7|.
CATSRNLVGEQYF
TGTGCCACCAGCAGAAACCTAGTGGGCGAGCAGTACTTC
>TRBV2|.|TRBJ2-5|.
CASSGSQGLAGIQRETQYF
TGTGCCAGCAGTGGATCCCAAGGACTGGCGGGAATTCAAAGGGAGACCCAGTACTTC
>TRBV3-1|.|TRBJ2-5|.
CASSQETGKETQYF
TGTGCCAGCAGCCAAGAGACAGGCAAAGAGACCCAGTACTTC
>TRBV18|.|TRBJ2-7|TRBD1
CASSTGGGGSYEQYF
TGTGCCAGCTCAACAGGGGGCGGGGGCTCCTACGAGCAGTACTTC
>TRBV18|.|TRBJ1-2|.
CASSNGQNYGYTF
TGTGCCAGCTCAAATGGCCAAAACTATGGCTACACCTTC
>TRBV20-1|.|TRBJ2-5|TRBD2
CSARGGSTKTQYF
TGCAGTGCTAGGGGCGGGAGCACGAAGACCCAGTACTTC
>TRBV11-2|many|TRBJ2-5|.
CASSPPDQETQYF
TGTGCCAGCAGCCCTCCGGATCAAGAGACCCAGTACTTC
>TRBV6-6|.|TRBJ1-1|.
CASSILLGSANTEAFF
TGTGCCAGCAGCATACTGTTGGGATCCGCGAACACTGAAGCTTTCTTT
>TRBV5-4|.|TRBJ2-3|TRBD2
CAHGTSGNTDTQYF
TGTGCCCACGGGACTAGCGGGAACACAGATACGCAGTATTTT